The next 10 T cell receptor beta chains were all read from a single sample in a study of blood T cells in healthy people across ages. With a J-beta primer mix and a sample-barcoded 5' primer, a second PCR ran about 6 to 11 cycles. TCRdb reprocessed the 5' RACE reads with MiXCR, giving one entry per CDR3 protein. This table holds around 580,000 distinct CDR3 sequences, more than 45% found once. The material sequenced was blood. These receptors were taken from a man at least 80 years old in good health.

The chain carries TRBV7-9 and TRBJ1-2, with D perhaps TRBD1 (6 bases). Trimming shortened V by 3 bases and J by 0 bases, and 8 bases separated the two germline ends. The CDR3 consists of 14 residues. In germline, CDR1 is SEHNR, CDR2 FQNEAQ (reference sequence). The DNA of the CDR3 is TGTGCCAGCAGCTTTCAGGGGTCTAACTATGGCTACACCTTC. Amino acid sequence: CASSFQGSNYGYTF.

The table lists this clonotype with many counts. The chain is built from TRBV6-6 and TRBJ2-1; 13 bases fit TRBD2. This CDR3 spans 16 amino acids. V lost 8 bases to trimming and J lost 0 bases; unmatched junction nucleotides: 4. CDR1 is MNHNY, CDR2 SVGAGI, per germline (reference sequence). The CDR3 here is CASSGTSGDSYNEQFF. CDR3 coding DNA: TGTGCCAGCTCCGGGACTAGCGGGGACTCCTACAATGAGCAGTTCTTC.

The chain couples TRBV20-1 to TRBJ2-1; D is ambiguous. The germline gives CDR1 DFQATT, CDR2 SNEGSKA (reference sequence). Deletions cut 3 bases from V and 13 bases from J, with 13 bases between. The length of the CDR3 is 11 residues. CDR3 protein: CSASEDPPQFF. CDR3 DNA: TGCAGTGCTAGTGAGGACCCACCCCAGTTCTTC.

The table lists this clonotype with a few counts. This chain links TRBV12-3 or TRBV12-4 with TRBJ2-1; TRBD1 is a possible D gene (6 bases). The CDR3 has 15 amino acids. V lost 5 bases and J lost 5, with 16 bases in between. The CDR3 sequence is CASSSDRFGDNEQFF. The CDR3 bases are TGTGCCAGCAGTAGTGACAGGTTTGGTGACAATGAGCAGTTCTTC.

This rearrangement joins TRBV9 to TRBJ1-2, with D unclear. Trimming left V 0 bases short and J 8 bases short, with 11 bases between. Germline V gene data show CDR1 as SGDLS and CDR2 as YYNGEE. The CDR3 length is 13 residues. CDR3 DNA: TGTGCCAGCAGCGTAGATGGGAAATGGGGCTACACCTTC. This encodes CASSVDGKWGYTF.

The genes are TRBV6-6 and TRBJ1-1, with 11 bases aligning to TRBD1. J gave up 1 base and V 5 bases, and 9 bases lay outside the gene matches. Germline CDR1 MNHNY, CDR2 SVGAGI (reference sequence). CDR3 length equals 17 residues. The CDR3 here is CASSPGQGGFRNTEAFF. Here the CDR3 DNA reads TGTGCCAGCAGTCCGGGACAGGGGGGGTTTCGGAACACTGAAGCTTTCTTT.

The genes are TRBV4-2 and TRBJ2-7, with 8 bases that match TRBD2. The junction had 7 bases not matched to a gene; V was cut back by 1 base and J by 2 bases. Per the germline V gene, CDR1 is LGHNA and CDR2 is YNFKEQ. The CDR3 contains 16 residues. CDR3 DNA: TGTGCCAGCAGCCAAGTACTAGCGGAGGGGACCTACGAGCAGTACTTC. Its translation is CASSQVLAEGTYEQYF.

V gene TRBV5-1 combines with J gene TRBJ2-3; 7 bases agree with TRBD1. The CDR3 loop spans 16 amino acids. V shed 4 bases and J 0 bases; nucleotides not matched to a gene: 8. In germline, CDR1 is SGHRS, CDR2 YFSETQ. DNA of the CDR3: TGCGCCAGCAGCCACAGCCCGGGACAGAGCACAGATACGCAGTATTTT. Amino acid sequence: CASSHSPGQSTDTQYF.

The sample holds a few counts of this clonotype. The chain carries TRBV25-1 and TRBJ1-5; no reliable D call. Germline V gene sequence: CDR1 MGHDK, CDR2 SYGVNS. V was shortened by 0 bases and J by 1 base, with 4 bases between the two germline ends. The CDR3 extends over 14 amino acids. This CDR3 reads CASSEYGSNQPQHF. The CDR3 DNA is TGTGCCAGCAGTGAATATGGGAGCAATCAGCCCCAGCATTTT.

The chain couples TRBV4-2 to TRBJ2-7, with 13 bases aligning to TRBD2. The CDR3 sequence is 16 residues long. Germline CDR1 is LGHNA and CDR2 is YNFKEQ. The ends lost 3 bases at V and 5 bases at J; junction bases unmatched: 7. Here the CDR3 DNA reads TGTGCCAGCAGCCAGCCGCCCGGGACTAGCGGGAACGAGCAGTACTTC. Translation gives CASSQPPGTSGNEQYF.